This TCR beta chain was retrieved from a study of control samples from healthy donors and cancer patients. Only in-frame clones appear in the TCRdb table, and some are missing; sequencing was by immunoSEQ multiplex PCR. The table has 400,000 to 450,000 clones, around 90% seen once; the top ten hold more than 6%. Germline V gene lookup returns CDR1 MDHEN and CDR2 SYDVKM. The CDR3 has 15 residues. V was shortened by 7 bases and J by 2 bases, with 17 bases between the two germline ends. This clone was counted a single time. The sequencing sample was made of PBMCs. The TCR originated in a man aged 40-49 years with head and neck cancer. The chain recombines TRBV28 with TRBJ1-2; D is unclear. CDR3 sequence reads: CASTPGRPDNYGYTF. CDR3 DNA: TGTGCCAGCACCCCTGGACGGCCTGACAACTATGGCTACACCTTC.